A single T cell receptor (beta chain) is shown here with its context. This entry belongs to a study of blood T cell repertoires in COVID-19. CDR1 and CDR2 (germline): SGHKS, YYEKEE (reference sequence). The J segment lost 9 bases and the V segment lost 3 bases, leaving 9 bases of the junction unmatched. This CDR3 has 14 amino acids. Clones were read by immunoSEQ multiplex PCR, and TCRdb kept only the in-frame ones, dropping some. The sample has about 59,000 clones; 80% are singletons. This chain joins TRBV5-5 and TRBJ2-1; TRBD1 aligns across 7 bases. This receptor was obtained from a man aged 60 to 75 with acute or convalescent COVID-19. Sequencing used peripheral blood. This CDR3 reads CASSWGQQKSEQFF. The DNA of the CDR3 is TGTGCCAGCAGCTGGGGACAGCAAAAATCTGAGCAGTTCTTC. Based on the CDR3 plus reference TRBV5-5 and TRBJ2-1, the full variable domain is DAGVTQSPTHLIKTRGQQVTLRCSPISGHKSVSWYQQVLGQGPQFIFQYYEKEERGRGNFPDRFSARQFPNYSSELNVNALLLGDSALYLCASSWGQQKSEQFFGPGTRLTVL.